The clone carrying this T cell receptor beta chain is labeled as medium-sized (0.01 to 0.1%). V was cut by 3 bases and J by 3 bases, with 8 bases left in between. The CDR3 has 13 amino acids. Germline V gene sequence: CDR1 SGHTA, CDR2 FQGNSA. These data originate in a study of blood T cell repertoires in COVID-19. At the level of the study: Collection of acute and convalescent COVID-19 samples took place in the United States, Italy and Spain. The cDNA or gDNA used as material had been derived from T cells, B-cell-depleted T cells, or PBMCs.

Original analysis: Reference gene primer amplification yielded estimated nucleated cell counts. Method: immunoSEQ multiplex PCR; TCRdb's copy keeps in-frame clones and lacks some. The DNA gave D and trimming, while V, J and clone size come from that table. This table holds 250,000 to 350,000 clones, approximately 82% found once. The sample was peripheral blood. The receptor's source is a woman aged 45-65 years with acute or convalescent COVID-19. The chain employs TRBV7-2 and TRBJ1-2; D is unclear. The DNA of the CDR3 is TGTGCCAGCAGCTTTACAGCCGACTATGGCTACACCTTC. Amino acids: CASSFTADYGYTF. The variable domain in full, completed from reference TRBV7-2 and TRBJ1-2, reads GAGVSQSPSNKVTEKGKDVELRCDPISGHTALYWYRQSLGQGLEFLIYFQGNSAPDKSGLPSDRFSAERTGGSVSTLTIQRTQQEDSAVYLCASSFTADYGYTFGSGTRLTVV.